This T cell receptor beta chain is drawn from a study of cytomegalovirus exposure and HLA in healthy donors. Study results and limitations: A few CMV-associated chains were confirmed in vitro to be specific for CMV antigens. Across donors, most TCRs were seen rarely, yet some public ones were widespread.

Regarding this clone: Its antigen remains unknown.

The germline V gene has CDR1 LNHDA and CDR2 SQIVND (reference sequence). The CDR3 has 17 amino acids. Trimming took 5 bases from V and 3 from J; bases not matched to a gene: 9. Primers: 60 Vbeta forward and 13 Jbeta reverse. TCRdb keeps only in-frame clones here, not all; method: immunoSEQ multiplex PCR. This sample has about 160,000 clones, with 80% found just once. The TCR sequence derives from a man in his late teens or twenties in good health and CMV-seropositive. The chain joins TRBV19 to TRBJ2-2, with 10 positions matching TRBD2. Sequences were obtained from PBMCs. In DNA form, the CDR3 reads TGTGCCAGTAGTTGGGATCCAGCGGGGGGGGACACCGGGGAGCTGTTTTTT. Translation: CASSWDPAGGDTGELFF.